This TCR beta chain was obtained from a study of vaccination effects on CD4 cells after COVID-19. The repertoire was sequenced with immunoSEQ multiplex PCR; TCRdb's copy has only in-frame clones and lacks some. The table records under 85,000 clones, 70% to 75% of them present only once. Peptide-pool stimulation followed by sequencing identified expanded antigen-specific CD4+ clonotypes in the ViraFEST assay. Scientists isolated CD4+ T cells after a roughly 10-day culture period ended. It was with roughly 10 IU/ml IL-2 and approximately 10 ug/ml peptides that around 1.9 million PBMC per well were cultured. From germline, CDR1 is LGHNT and CDR2 FRNRAP. There are 15 residues in the CDR3. V lost 0 bases and J lost 6, with 14 bases in between. This clone was observed a few times. The antigen is unknown.

The chain couples TRBV12-5 to TRBJ1-2, with a weak D call TRBD1 (6 bases). The TCR originated in a human donor who received a COVID-19 vaccine. The sequenced sample was CD4+ T cells from PBMCs cultured with HCoV-229E spike peptides, obtained before COVID-19 vaccination. The CDR3 nucleotides read TGTGCTAGTGGTTTGGTACAGGGTCCCTATGATGGCTACACCTTC. As protein: CASGLVQGPYDGYTF.